These 24 T cell receptor beta chains were all obtained from the same sample, sequenced in a study of early T cells in non-severe SARS-CoV-2 infection (dated by TCRdb to about 2021). Library creation used 5' RACE. Instrument on record: NextSeq 500. The raw public data were reprocessed by TCRdb itself: fastp quality trimming at Q25, MiXCR clonotype calling, in-frame beta chains only. Each CDR3 protein appears once, grouped with its most common genes and DNA. This sample gives approximately 69,000 distinct CDR3 sequences in total; roughly 10% of them show up just once. The top ten hold about 5.6% of the sample. The sequencing input was whole blood. The receptor source for this set is an adult who was a healthcare worker with PCR-confirmed SARS-CoV-2 infection or an uninfected control (not recorded which).

This clonotype appeared many times. The genes are TRBV7-2 and TRBJ2-3; the D gene is possibly TRBD1 (5 bases). V was trimmed by 3 bases and J by 5 bases, leaving 15 bases between them. The CDR3 is 15 amino acids. Germline V lookup: CDR1 SGHTA, CDR2 FQGNSA. The CDR3, as DNA: TGTGCCAGCAGCTTTATCGGACAAGGCGAAGATACGCAGTATTTT. Encoded protein: CASSFIGQGEDTQYF.

This clonotype was counted ten times or more. The chain recombines TRBV5-5 with TRBJ2-3; no clear D gene. Germline V gene data show CDR1 as SGHKS and CDR2 as YYEKEE (reference sequence). The germline V and J ends were trimmed by 1 base and 1 base, with 10 bases remaining between them. The CDR3 consists of 15 residues. The CDR3 is CASSLQEPRTDTQYF. The CDR3 nucleotides read TGTGCCAGCAGCTTGCAGGAACCGCGCACAGATACGCAGTATTTT.

This clonotype was seen more than once but under ten times. The chain combines TRBV6-5 with TRBJ2-7; no definite D call. Trimming cost V 6 bases and J 4 bases, with 16 bases left between them. The CDR3 loop spans 14 amino acids. In germline, CDR1 is MNHEY, CDR2 SVGAGI. The DNA of the CDR3 is TGTGCCAGCAGCCCCCGGAGTCTTGTGTACGAGCAGTACTTC. Amino acids: CASSPRSLVYEQYF.

This clonotype was observed at least ten times. V is TRBV11-2 and J is TRBJ2-1; 7 nucleotides agree with TRBD2. This CDR3 has 17 residues. V lost 0 bases and J lost 2; bases outside the gene matches: 7. Germline V gene lookup returns CDR1 SGHAT and CDR2 FQNNGV. The CDR3 region is CASSLDLQRGTYNEQFF. In DNA form, the CDR3 reads TGTGCCAGCAGCTTAGATCTCCAGCGGGGAACCTACAATGAGCAGTTCTTC. Based on the CDR3 plus reference TRBV11-2 and TRBJ2-1, the full variable domain is EAGVAQSPRYKIIEKRQSVAFWCNPISGHATLYWYQQILGQGPKLLIQFQNNGVVDDSQLPKDRFSAERLKGVDSTLKIQPAKLEDSAVYLCASSLDLQRGTYNEQFFGPGTRLTVL.

Many counts were recorded for this clonotype. The V gene is TRBV10-1, the J gene TRBJ2-5; D unresolved. Trimming left V 3 bases short and J 1 base short, with 12 bases between. Germline-derived CDR1 and CDR2 are WNHNN and SYGVQD (reference sequence). This CDR3 is 15 amino acids long. The CDR3 region is CASSEYAASQETQYF. As DNA, the CDR3 is TGCGCCAGCAGTGAATACGCGGCTTCCCAAGAGACCCAGTACTTC.

This rearrangement joins TRBV9 to TRBJ1-1; TRBD1 matches at 7 bases. V shed 4 bases, J shed 1 base, and the junction held 7 bases outside the gene matches. The CDR3 is 15 amino acids. CDR1 and CDR2 (germline): SGDLS, YYNGEE. CDR3 DNA: TGTGCCAGCAGCAGCCGGACAGGTTCGAACACTGAAGCTTTCTTT. The encoded protein is CASSSRTGSNTEAFF.

The rearrangement joins TRBV10-3 to TRBJ2-3; 7 bases map to TRBD2. CDR3 length equals 16 residues. Germline CDR1 ENHRY, CDR2 SYGVKD. J was trimmed by 5 bases and V by 3 bases; bases with no gene match: 11. The CDR3 nucleotides read TGTGCCATCAGTGATTCCGGGGGAGGGCCTAAAGATACGCAGTATTTT. As protein: CAISDSGGGPKDTQYF.

This sequence joins TRBV5-1 and TRBJ2-4, with 8 bases matching TRBD2. This CDR3 comprises 15 residues. With V trimmed by 4 bases and J by 6 bases, 9 bases remained unmatched. Germline CDR1 is SGHRS and CDR2 is YFSETQ. CDR3 sequence (DNA): TGCGCCAGCAGCCCCGGGGGGGACTCAGGAAACATTCAGTACTTC. This gives the protein CASSPGGDSGNIQYF.

This clonotype has a count of ten or more. V gene TRBV6-6 combines with J gene TRBJ2-1; D assignment may be TRBD1 or TRBD2 (6 bases each). The length of the CDR3 is 19 residues. CDR1 is MNHNY and CDR2 is SVGAGI in the germline V gene (reference sequence). V was cut by 2 bases and J by 0 bases, with 20 bases left in between. In nucleotides, the CDR3 is TGTGCCAGCAGTTACCCCCCGGGGGCTAGCGTTAGCTCCTACAATGAGCAGTTCTTC. Translating gives CASSYPPGASVSSYNEQFF.

This clonotype was recorded many times. The chain recombines TRBV18 with TRBJ1-2; D is undetermined. CDR1 and CDR2 from the germline V gene are KGHSH and LQKENI. The CDR3 spans 13 residues. V lost 2 bases to trimming and J lost 4 bases, with 8 bases between them. CDR3 in DNA: TGTGCCAGCTCACCAGGGCAGATCTATGGCTACACCTTC. Protein product: CASSPGQIYGYTF. The variable domain in full, with the rest retrieved from reference TRBV18 and TRBJ1-2, is NAGVMQNPRHLVRRRGQEARLRCSPMKGHSHVYWYRQLPEEGLKFMVYLQKENIIDESGMPKERFSAEFPKEGPSILRIQQVVRGDSAAYFCASSPGQIYGYTFGSGTRLTVV.

V is TRBV5-5 and J is TRBJ2-3; TRBD2 matches at 9 bases. Losses at the gene ends were 4 bases for V and 4 bases for J; bases not matched to a gene: 13. Germline assignment: CDR1 SGHKS and CDR2 YYEKEE (reference sequence). The CDR3 runs to 17 residues. The CDR3, as DNA: TGTGCCAGCAGCCCAGCCCCGGGAGCGGGGGGCGCAGATACGCAGTATTTT. Protein: CASSPAPGAGGADTQYF.

This clonotype was picked up a small number of times. The chain carries TRBV19 and TRBJ1-2, with D perhaps matching TRBD1 (5 bases). The CDR3 sequence is 13 residues long. Germline values: CDR1 LNHDA, CDR2 SQIVND (reference sequence). The ends were cut back, 6 bases at V and 4 bases at J, with 12 bases in the middle. This CDR3 reads CASSLRGVYGYTF. The CDR3 bases are TGTGCCAGTAGCCTGCGGGGGGTCTATGGCTACACCTTC.

This clonotype was observed many times. The gene calls are TRBV4-1 and TRBJ2-1, with TRBD1 identical over 7 bases. Unmatched junction bases numbered 13, after V lost 1 base and J lost 7 bases. CDR1 and CDR2 from the germline V gene are MGHRA and YSYEKL. The CDR3 runs 17 residues. CDR3 coding DNA: TGCGCCAGCAGCCAAGTCTCTCGAGGGGGCCCAGAGAATGAGCAGTTCTTC. As protein: CASSQVSRGGPENEQFF.

A single count supports this clonotype. V gene TRBV7-2 combines with J gene TRBJ2-1, with TRBD1 as a possible D gene (5 bases). The V gene's germline CDR1 is SGHTA and CDR2 FQGNSA. V lost 5 bases and J lost 8, with 10 bases in between. This CDR3 has 12 residues. The CDR3 DNA is TGTGCCAGCAGCAATTTGGGGCATGAGCAGTTCTTC. Protein sequence: CASSNLGHEQFF.

The J gene is TRBJ2-3, the V gene TRBV5-4; D is perhaps TRBD1 (6 bases). The CDR3 extends over 14 amino acids. V was cut by 5 bases and J by 0 bases, with 10 bases left in between. Germline V lookup: CDR1 SGHNT, CDR2 YYREEE (reference sequence). The CDR3 sequence is CASRRDISTDTQYF. The CDR3 DNA sequence: TGTGCCAGCAGGAGGGACATTAGCACAGATACGCAGTATTTT.

The chain combines TRBV7-9 with TRBJ2-7; D is unresolved. Between the trimmed V and J ends, which lost 4 bases and 3 bases, there was a span of 10 bases. Looked up from germline, CDR1 is SEHNR and CDR2 is FQNEAQ (reference sequence). This CDR3 comprises 13 residues. This CDR3 reads CASSSPGIYEQYF. The CDR3 DNA sequence: TGTGCCAGCAGCTCCCCAGGCATCTACGAGCAGTACTTC.

This clonotype was seen ten or more times. This rearrangement joins TRBV7-9 to TRBJ2-1; D is perhaps TRBD1 (6 bases). Germline V lookup: CDR1 SEHNR, CDR2 FQNEAQ (reference sequence). V lost 3 bases, J lost 4 bases, and 10 bases lay in between. The CDR3 contains 14 residues. The CDR3 DNA follows: TGTGCCAGCAGCTTCCGGACAGATTACAATGAGCAGTTCTTC. It translates to CASSFRTDYNEQFF.

This clonotype was counted a few times. The V gene is TRBV18, the J gene TRBJ1-6; the D gene is possibly TRBD1 (5 bases). The ends were cut back, 2 bases at V and 7 bases at J, with 6 bases in the middle. The germline V gene has CDR1 KGHSH and CDR2 LQKENI. The CDR3 length is 13 residues. The CDR3 sequence: CASSPEGNSPLHF. The DNA for the CDR3 is TGTGCCAGCTCACCAGAGGGGAATTCACCCCTCCACTTT. Together with reference TRBV18 and TRBJ1-6, the CDR3 gives the full variable domain: NAGVMQNPRHLVRRRGQEARLRCSPMKGHSHVYWYRQLPEEGLKFMVYLQKENIIDESGMPKERFSAEFPKEGPSILRIQQVVRGDSAAYFCASSPEGNSPLHFGNGTRLTVT.

This clonotype was seen many times. CDR3 sequence: CASSIDSPSSGANVLTF. The CDR3 region has the DNA TGTGCCAGCAGCATCGACAGTCCCTCATCTGGGGCCAACGTCCTGACTTTC. The V gene is TRBV9, the J gene TRBJ2-6, with a tentative D call TRBD1 (5 bases). Trimming took 4 bases from V and 1 from J, leaving 15 bases between them. Looked up from germline, CDR1 is SGDLS and CDR2 is YYNGEE. The CDR3 contains 17 residues.

This clonotype was seen repeatedly, ten times or more. The chain carries TRBV7-9 and TRBJ1-6; D is unclear. V was shortened by 4 bases and J by 9 bases, with 13 bases between the two germline ends. Germline values: CDR1 SEHNR, CDR2 FQNEAQ (reference sequence). The CDR3 length is 14 residues. The CDR3 coding sequence is TGTGCCAGCAGCTCGACCCAAGGGAGTTCACCCCTCCACTTT. Amino acids: CASSSTQGSSPLHF.

The CDR3 here is CASSQLFGTEAFF. In DNA, the CDR3 is TGTGCCAGCAGTCAATTGTTCGGCACTGAAGCTTTCTTT. This sequence joins TRBV28 and TRBJ1-1; no definite D call. Germline V gives CDR1 MDHEN, CDR2 SYDVKM. This CDR3 region has 13 residues. V was shortened by 5 bases and J by 4 bases, with 11 bases between the two germline ends.

In its sample, this clonotype was seen many times. The V call is TRBV12-3 or TRBV12-4, the J call TRBJ1-5; D unclear. The V and J ends lost 5 bases and 7 bases respectively, with 12 bases between them. The length of the CDR3 is 13 residues. The CDR3 nucleotides read TGTGCCAGCAGTCCGGACCCGGGACAGCCCCAGCATTTT. Amino acids: CASSPDPGQPQHF.

At least ten counts were recorded for this clonotype. The CDR3 nucleotides are TGTGCCAGCAGCGATGGAACTTATCAGCCCCAGCATTTT. The encoded protein is CASSDGTYQPQHF. The V call is TRBV6-1, the J call TRBJ1-5; D is uncertain. Germline V gene sequence: CDR1 MNHNS, CDR2 SASEGT. The CDR3 consists of 13 residues. V was shortened by 6 bases and J by 5 bases, with 11 bases between the two germline ends.

This clonotype came up many times. This chain links TRBV9 with TRBJ1-2, with a tentative D call TRBD1 (5 bases). The CDR3 totals 16 residues. CDR1 SGDLS and CDR2 YYNGEE come from the germline V gene. Trimming took off 2 bases at V and 3 bases at J, with 17 bases between the two ends. The CDR3, as DNA: TGTGCCAGCAGCGTCGGGGACGTCTCCCCCTACTATGGCTACACCTTC. It yields the protein CASSVGDVSPYYGYTF.